This entry lists 6 T cell receptor beta chains sequenced from one sample in a study of PD-1 blockade in classical Hodgkin lymphoma. The data were produced by immunoSEQ multiplex PCR, yet TCRdb's version contains in-frame clones alone and is incomplete. Here the sample spans roughly 30,000 clones, around 80% being singletons. As to time point: cycle 4 day 1 (C4D1), after around six weeks of nivolumab. Following autologous stem cell transplantation, relapse occurred in every patient, and exposure to brentuximab vedotin varied. The study purified CD4+ T cells from thawed PBMCs using magnetic negative selection. The sample was CD4+ T cells from blood, taken before the fourth cycle of nivolumab. Receptor source: a human donor with classical Hodgkin lymphoma.

The chain links TRBV7-2 to TRBJ2-3, with 13 bases lining up with TRBD2. CDR3 length equals 15 residues. Germline V CDR1 and CDR2: SGHTA, FQGNSA. V lost 7 bases, J lost 2 bases, and 3 bases stayed unmatched. CDR3 residues: CASTLAGGPTDTQYF. CDR3 DNA sequence: TGTGCCAGCACACTAGCGGGGGGGCCCACAGATACGCAGTATTTT.

This CDR3 is CAISESGGRNTEAFF. CDR3 DNA: TGTGCCATCAGTGAGTCAGGGGGACGGAACACTGAAGCTTTCTTT. The genes are TRBV10-3 and TRBJ1-1; a possible D gene is TRBD1 (6 bases). The CDR3 sequence is 15 residues long. Trimming removed 0 bases at V and 1 base at J, with 9 bases between. In germline, CDR1 is ENHRY, CDR2 SYGVKD.

The chain recombines TRBV11-2 with TRBJ2-1, with D unclear. V shed 4 bases and J shed 7 bases, with 2 bases lying between them. Germline-derived CDR1 and CDR2 are SGHAT and FQNNGV. The CDR3 runs to 10 residues. This chain's CDR3 is CASSWNEQFF. The CDR3 bases are TGTGCCAGCAGCTGGAATGAGCAGTTCTTC.

V usage is TRBV7-7 and J usage is TRBJ2-7; D gene unclear. The V end lost 3 bases, the J end lost 0 bases, and 6 bases lay between the germline ends. Germline-derived CDR1 and CDR2 are SSHAT and FNYEAQ (reference sequence). The CDR3 sequence is 13 residues long. CDR3 residues: CASSLGNSYEQYF. The CDR3 DNA is TGTGCCAGCAGCTTGGGCAACTCCTACGAGCAGTACTTC.

This sequence joins TRBV11-2 and TRBJ2-3; tentatively, D is TRBD2 (6 bases). Germline CDR1 is SGHAT and CDR2 is FQNNGV. The CDR3 totals 17 residues. V was cut by 1 base and J by 2 bases, with 16 bases left in between. CDR3: CASSLGSRGTLTDTQYF. The CDR3 DNA reads TGTGCCAGCAGCTTAGGGTCTCGGGGGACCCTCACAGATACGCAGTATTTT. Full variable domain (missing parts from reference TRBV11-2 and TRBJ2-3): EAGVAQSPRYKIIEKRQSVAFWCNPISGHATLYWYQQILGQGPKLLIQFQNNGVVDDSQLPKDRFSAERLKGVDSTLKIQPAKLEDSAVYLCASSLGSRGTLTDTQYFGPGTRLTVL.

This rearrangement joins TRBV30 to TRBJ2-4, with unresolved D. The germline V gene encodes CDR1 GTSNPN and CDR2 SVGIG (reference sequence). Trimming took off 0 bases at V and 0 bases at J, with 9 bases between the two ends. The CDR3 has 15 amino acids. The CDR3 nucleotides read TGTGCCTGGAGTGTAGAACGGCTAGCCAAAAACATTCAGTACTTC. It is translated as CAWSVERLAKNIQYF.